This TCR beta chain was captured by sequencing in a study of OX40 agonist ivuxolimab in advanced cancers. Assay used: immunoSEQ multiplex PCR; TCRdb lists only in-frame clones, some missing. This sample has tens of thousands of clones; 91% occur once, and the top ten carry around 0.33%. V was trimmed by 3 bases and J by 0 bases, leaving 20 bases between them. The CDR3 length is 18 residues. Germline V gives CDR1 MDHEN, CDR2 SYDVKM. This TCR came from an adult with an advanced solid tumor such as melanoma, head and neck, liver or kidney cancer. The specimen was CD4+ or CD8+ T cells sorted from blood, collected in a trial of the OX40 agonist ivuxolimab. V usage is TRBV28 and J usage is TRBJ1-2, with D unresolved. The CDR3 loop reads CASSFVERRLQANYGYTF. Here the CDR3 DNA reads TGTGCCAGCAGTTTCGTCGAGAGAAGACTGCAAGCTAACTATGGCTACACCTTC.